The 8 T cell receptor beta chains given below trace back to one sample, sequenced in a study of STAT5B mutations in CD4+ large granular lymphocyte leukemia. The table came from immunoSEQ multiplex PCR; TCRdb's copy has only in-frame clones and leaves some out. The data hold over 30,000 clones, with over 65% observed a single time. The sequenced material came from CD4+ T cells from blood buffy coats. The receptors were gathered from a human donor in good health.

The chain combines TRBV9 with TRBJ2-7; TRBD2 is a possible D gene (7 bases). CDR3 length: 15 residues. The germline CDR1 and CDR2 sequences are SGDLS and YYNGEE. The V end was cut by 0 bases, the J end by 6 bases, with 16 bases between. CDR3 sequence reads: CASSVEGGGAGEQYF. DNA for the CDR3: TGTGCCAGCAGCGTAGAGGGAGGGGGGGCCGGCGAGCAGTACTTC.

This clone has a handful of counts. V gene TRBV4-2 combines with J gene TRBJ1-5, with D maybe TRBD1 (5 bases). There are 15 residues in the CDR3. Trimming took 0 bases from V and 3 from J, leaving 9 bases between them. Germline V gene lookup returns CDR1 LGHNA and CDR2 YNFKEQ. In nucleotides, the CDR3 is TGTGCCAGCAGCCAAGAGGGGGGGATCAATCAGCCCCAGCATTTT. It specifies CASSQEGGINQPQHF.

The V and J genes are TRBV19 and TRBJ1-1; D uncertain. Trimming shortened V by 0 bases and J by 7 bases, and 12 bases separated the two germline ends. The germline V gene has CDR1 LNHDA and CDR2 SQIVND (reference sequence). The CDR3 has 14 amino acids. CDR3 region: CASSIDYARVEAFF. The CDR3 DNA reads as TGTGCCAGTAGTATAGATTACGCGAGGGTTGAAGCTTTCTTT.

The J gene is TRBJ2-3, the V gene TRBV4-2; possibly TRBD2 for D (5 bases). This CDR3 is 17 amino acids long. Germline assignment: CDR1 LGHNA and CDR2 YNFKEQ. V shed 1 base and J shed 0 bases, with 14 bases lying between them. The CDR3 reads CASSQGLGLSSTDTQYF. The CDR3 bases are TGTGCCAGCAGCCAAGGCCTCGGACTCTCTAGCACAGATACGCAGTATTTT.

This chain connects TRBV5-4 to TRBJ2-3, with 11 bases matching TRBD2. Germline V CDR1 and CDR2: SGHNT, YYREEE (reference sequence). The CDR3 totals 16 residues. The V and J ends lost 4 bases and 8 bases, in that order; junction bases with no gene match: 12. The CDR3 DNA reads as TGTGCCAGCAGCCTTTTAGCGGGGGGGGTCCGAGGTACGCAGTATTTT. This gives the protein CASSLLAGGVRGTQYF.

The chain employs TRBV5-4 and TRBJ1-1, with D hard to call. Trimming removed 0 bases at V and 1 base at J, with 7 bases between. The germline V gene has CDR1 SGHNT and CDR2 YYREEE (reference sequence). CDR3 length equals 14 residues. CDR3 in amino acids: CASSLDQKNTEAFF. CDR3 in DNA: TGTGCCAGCAGCTTGGACCAGAAGAACACTGAAGCTTTCTTT.

This clone turned up a few times. The chain has TRBV4-1 and TRBJ1-3; D not resolved. The CDR3 extends over 13 amino acids. Between the trimmed V and J ends, which lost 0 bases and 6 bases, there was a span of 6 bases. Per germline, CDR1 MGHRA and CDR2 YSYEKL. The CDR3 bases are TGCGCCAGCAGCCAAGATACGGCAAACACCATATATTTT. Translated, it gives CASSQDTANTIYF.

The sample holds a few counts of this clone. The rearrangement links TRBV18 to TRBJ1-5; D gene uncertain. V was shortened by 6 bases and J by 1 base, with 13 bases between the two germline ends. Looked up from germline, CDR1 is KGHSH and CDR2 is LQKENI. The CDR3 spans 15 residues. The DNA of the CDR3 is TGTGCCAGCTCGGTTGGGGAGGGAAGCAATCAGCCCCAGCATTTT. Its translation: CASSVGEGSNQPQHF. The complete variable domain, with remaining parts taken from reference TRBV18 and TRBJ1-5, reads NAGVMQNPRHLVRRRGQEARLRCSPMKGHSHVYWYRQLPEEGLKFMVYLQKENIIDESGMPKERFSAEFPKEGPSILRIQQVVRGDSAAYFCASSVGEGSNQPQHFGDGTRLSIL.